This TCR beta chain stems from a study of cytomegalovirus exposure and HLA in healthy donors. Points from the study as a whole: A later analysis associated roughly 15,000 TCR beta sequences with HLA alleles at a 0.05 false discovery rate. Some TCR beta chains (more than 150 of them) were listed as cytomegalovirus-associated.

Remarks on this clone: As yet, its antigen is unknown.

Researchers ran the PCR with 60 Vbeta and 13 Jbeta primers. Authors' methods: A later analysis tallied about 80 million unique TCR beta chains, about 11 million of them shared. Generated by immunoSEQ multiplex PCR, the TCRdb table keeps only in-frame clones and is missing some. The V and J calls and clone size were taken over from that table, and D and trimming were inferred from the DNA. The data contain about 190,000 clones, 80% to 85% of them singletons. The CDR3 extends over 17 amino acids. Trimming stripped 5 bases from V and 6 bases from J, with 23 bases between. Germline CDR1 reads LNHNV; CDR2 reads YYDKDF (reference sequence).

The sequenced sample was PBMCs. This clonotype was obtained from a woman aged 18-29 years in good health and CMV-seronegative. The rearrangement links TRBV15 to TRBJ1-5; a weak D match, TRBD1 (6 bases). The CDR3 loop is CATSGSGTQGRVQPQHF. The CDR3, as DNA: TGTGCCACCAGCGGTTCCGGGACACAAGGTCGTGTTCAGCCCCAGCATTTT.